Each of the 29 T cell receptor beta chains below was sequenced from the same sample in a study of molecular identifiers for immune sequencing clone quantification. TCRdb processed the PCR reads anew with MiXCR; each CDR3 protein has one entry. The sample consists of about 500,000 distinct CDR3 sequences, about 20% of them appearing once. The sequenced sample was naive CD8+ T cells from blood, with Jurkat cell RNA spiked in. Subset reported: FACS-sorted CD8+CD4-CCR7+CD45RA+ naive T cells. All receptors come from a human donor in good health. Some libraries in this study had Jurkat cell RNA spiked in.

Details on this clonotype: A read error may be the cause here, since a much bigger clone is one base away. J is TRBJ2-2 and V is TRBV7-9; D is uncertain. Trimming left V 5 bases short and J 6 bases short, with 10 bases between. This CDR3 region has 13 residues. Germline CDR1 and CDR2: SEHNR and FQNEAQ (reference sequence). In DNA form, the CDR3 reads TGTGCCAGCAGCGCACCAGCGCCCGGGGAGCTGTTTTTT. Its protein is CASSAPAPGELFF.

This clonotype was counted a few times. The rearrangement links TRBV6-6 to TRBJ2-1; 12 positions agree with TRBD2. The junction had 14 bases not matched to a gene; V was cut back by 6 bases and J by 5 bases. In germline, CDR1 is MNHNY, CDR2 SVGAGI (reference sequence). This CDR3 is 18 amino acids long. The CDR3 spells CASSLLASRLAGDNEQFF. In DNA, the CDR3 is TGTGCCAGCAGCCTACTCGCTTCCAGACTAGCGGGAGACAATGAGCAGTTCTTC.

With respect to this clonotype: This may arise from a read error, as a much more abundant clone is one base away. Without the conserved terminal phenylalanine or tryptophan, this CDR3 likely stems from a read error. The chain links TRBV7-9 to TRBJ2-5, with D possibly being TRBD2 (5 bases). V lost 4 bases and J lost 2, with 11 bases in between. The CDR3 length is 14 residues. The germline CDR1 and CDR2 sequences are SEHNR and FQNEAQ (reference sequence). The CDR3 loop reads CASSSLGGQETQYL. The CDR3 DNA is TGTGCCAGCAGCTCACTAGGCGGGCAAGAGACCCAGTACCTC.

V and J are TRBV20-1 and TRBJ1-6; 11 nucleotides line up with TRBD1. Germline assignment: CDR1 DFQATT and CDR2 SNEGSKA (reference sequence). Trimming removed 6 bases from V and 10 bases from J; junction bases left unmatched: 17. This CDR3 region has 17 residues. The CDR3 DNA is TGCAGTGCCTCAGAAATGGACAGGGGGCTTCCAGGGTCACCCCTCCACTTT. Protein sequence: CSASEMDRGLPGSPLHF.

As concerns this clonotype: With a much larger clone just one base away, this may be a read error. The V and J genes are TRBV12-3 or TRBV12-4 and TRBJ2-3, with D perhaps TRBD2 (5 bases). The length of the CDR3 is 16 residues. The germline V and J ends were trimmed by 7 bases and 4 bases, with 21 bases remaining between them. As DNA, the CDR3 is TGTGCCAGCACCCCGGAGATAGGGAGCGGCGCAGATACGCAGTATTTT. This translates into CASTPEIGSGADTQYF.

The chain employs TRBV28 and TRBJ1-1; TRBD1 is a possible D gene (6 bases). The CDR3 has 13 residues. The V gene's germline CDR1 is MDHEN and CDR2 SYDVKM. Trimming stripped 4 bases from V and 8 bases from J, with 14 bases between. CDR3 coding DNA: TGTGCCAGCAGTTGGACAGAGGGAATGGAAGCTTTCTTT. Residues: CASSWTEGMEAFF.

This clonotype was detected only a few times. This rearrangement joins TRBV2 to TRBJ2-1; D is unclear. Germline CDR1 and CDR2: SNHLY and FYNNEI. The CDR3 extends over 15 amino acids. V was cut by 7 bases and J by 2 bases, with 15 bases left in between. The CDR3: CASIGPGSPYNEQFF. The CDR3 DNA reads TGTGCCAGCATCGGCCCGGGCTCGCCCTACAATGAGCAGTTCTTC.

This clonotype was seen repeatedly, ten times or more. The chain has TRBV20-1 and TRBJ2-7; TRBD2 agrees at 7 bases. CDR1 is DFQATT, CDR2 SNEGSKA, per germline (reference sequence). The V gene end was trimmed by 0 bases and the J gene end by 3 bases; junction bases not matched to a gene: 5. CDR3 size: 14 residues. This CDR3 reads CSARDLSGDYEQYF. The CDR3 region has the DNA TGCAGTGCTAGAGATCTCAGCGGGGACTACGAGCAGTACTTC.

About this clonotype itself: Mismatch with germline at one junction end may stem from a read error. J is TRBJ2-2 and V is TRBV7-9, with a tentative D call TRBD2 (5 bases). In germline, CDR1 is SEHNR, CDR2 FQNEAQ (reference sequence). The CDR3 totals 13 residues. The CDR3 sequence: CVSSLGGTGELFF. CDR3 bases: TGTGTCAGCAGCTTAGGAGGAACCGGGGAGCTGTTTTTT.

This clonotype showed up many times. The CDR3 here is CASSLGGGPAVLSPLHF. CDR3 coding DNA: TGTGCCAGCAGCTTAGGAGGCGGCCCGGCGGTGTTGTCACCCCTCCACTTT. The V call is TRBV7-8, the J call TRBJ1-6; the D is unclear. CDR3 size: 17 residues. Trimming stripped 1 base from V and 10 bases from J, with 20 bases between. Germline-derived CDR1 and CDR2 are SGHVS and FQNEAQ.

This clonotype was counted a few times. The chain has TRBV2 and TRBJ2-1; D is possibly TRBD2 (6 bases). The CDR3 covers 16 residues. V lost 1 base, J lost 4 bases, and 14 bases lay in between. Per germline, CDR1 SNHLY and CDR2 FYNNEI. Here the CDR3 reads CASSEGPSSDYNEQFF. In nucleotides, the CDR3 is TGTGCCAGCAGTGAAGGGCCGTCTAGCGATTACAATGAGCAGTTCTTC.

The chain has TRBV6-2 or TRBV6-3 and TRBJ1-2; TRBD1 matches at 8 bases. The CDR3 sequence is 14 residues long. Germline CDR1 and CDR2: MNHEY and SVGEGT. The J segment lost 4 bases and the V segment lost 11 bases, leaving 12 bases of the junction unmatched. CDR3 sequence: CAGKIRDRIYGYTF. The CDR3 coding sequence is TGTGCCGGGAAAATCCGGGACAGGATCTATGGCTACACCTTC.

Regarding this clonotype: It may be a read error: a sequence one base away is much more abundant. This is likely a read error, given that the CDR3 carries no conserved phenylalanine or tryptophan at its end. The V and J genes are TRBV4-3 and TRBJ1-1; D call uncertain. Trimming removed 1 base from V and 3 bases from J, with 9 bases in between. CDR3 length: 14 amino acids. Germline loops: CDR1 LGHNA, CDR2 YSLEER. For the CDR3, the DNA is TGCGCCAGCAGCCAAGGACTGGCTTACACTGAAGCTTTCCTT. Protein product: CASSQGLAYTEAFL.

Turning to this clonotype: A read error is possible here, since a much larger clone lies one base away. The V gene is TRBV28, the J gene TRBJ2-1; 10 bases agree with TRBD2. The CDR3 has 19 amino acids. The germline gives CDR1 MDHEN, CDR2 SYDVKM. The CDR3 DNA sequence: TGTGTCAGCAGTTTTGCAGCGGGAGGGCCGAGGAGCTCCTACAATGAGCAGTTCTTC. Translating it yields CVSSFAAGGPRSSYNEQFF.

This clonotype is a singleton in its sample. The CDR3 DNA reads TGTGCCAGCAGCTTAGGTACAGGGTGGCACACTGAAGCTTTCTTT. It encodes CASSLGTGWHTEAFF. The gene calls are TRBV11-2 and TRBJ1-1; D is perhaps TRBD1 (6 bases). This CDR3 comprises 15 residues. The V end was cut by 1 base, the J end by 3 bases, with 12 bases between. Germline V gives CDR1 SGHAT, CDR2 FQNNGV. The full variable domain, rest sourced from reference TRBV11-2 and TRBJ1-1, is EAGVAQSPRYKIIEKRQSVAFWCNPISGHATLYWYQQILGQGPKLLIQFQNNGVVDDSQLPKDRFSAERLKGVDSTLKIQPAKLEDSAVYLCASSLGTGWHTEAFFGQGTRLTVV.

This clonotype has at least ten counts. The chain joins TRBV2 to TRBJ2-2; tentatively, D is TRBD1 (6 bases). This CDR3 spans 13 amino acids. Germline V gives CDR1 SNHLY, CDR2 FYNNEI. Trimming took off 9 bases at V and 0 bases at J, with 8 bases between the two ends. The CDR3 reads CARGQPNTGELFF. CDR3 nucleotides: TGTGCCAGAGGACAGCCGAACACCGGGGAGCTGTTTTTT.

This chain connects TRBV6-2 or TRBV6-3 to TRBJ1-5; TRBD1 matches at 9 bases. V was clipped by 6 bases and J by 0 bases; unmatched bases: 15. The CDR3 runs 19 residues. Germline CDR1 reads MNHEY; CDR2 reads SVGEGT. The CDR3 sequence: CASSLGQGSVYVSNQPQHF. DNA for the CDR3: TGTGCCAGCAGCCTGGGACAGGGAAGCGTTTATGTTAGCAATCAGCCCCAGCATTTT.

The chain combines TRBV11-3 with TRBJ2-1; possibly TRBD1 for D (5 bases). V was pared by 1 base and J by 2 bases, with 15 bases between. This CDR3 has 17 residues. CDR1 is SGHNT and CDR2 is YENEEA in the germline V gene. For the CDR3, the DNA is TGTGCCAGCAGCTTAGGAGTCCGGTCAGGGCCCTACAATGAGCAGTTCTTC. Translated, it gives CASSLGVRSGPYNEQFF.

This clonotype has only a few counts. The CDR3 loop is CASSYGMWGYTF. CDR3 DNA: TGTGCCAGCAGTTACGGGATGTGGGGCTACACCTTC. The rearrangement links TRBV6-2 or TRBV6-3 to TRBJ1-2, with no clear D. Between the trimmed V and J ends, which lost 2 bases and 8 bases, there was a span of 9 bases. This CDR3 spans 12 amino acids. CDR1 and CDR2 from the germline V gene are MNHEY and SVGEGT.

This clonotype was recorded many times. The J gene is TRBJ1-1, the V gene TRBV9; weak D call: TRBD1 (5 bases). Deletions cut 0 bases from V and 5 bases from J, with 8 bases between. CDR3 length: 13 residues. Germline CDR1 and CDR2: SGDLS and YYNGEE. The CDR3 loop is CASSVGGATEAFF. The CDR3 region has the DNA TGTGCCAGCAGCGTAGGGGGCGCGACTGAAGCTTTCTTT. The full variable domain, in which reference TRBV9 and TRBJ1-1 provide the parts outside the CDR3, is DSGVTQTPKHLITATGQRVTLRCSPRSGDLSVYWYQQSLDQGLQFLIQYYNGEERAKGNILERFSAQQFPDLHSELNLSSLELGDSALYFCASSVGGATEAFFGQGTRLTVV.

There are a few counts of this clonotype. This chain's CDR3 is CASSSTLYGELFF. CDR3 DNA: TGTGCCAGCAGCTCGACTCTTTACGGGGAGCTGTTTTTT. The chain recombines TRBV5-4 with TRBJ2-2; D remains unclear. Per the germline V gene, CDR1 is SGHNT and CDR2 is YYREEE (reference sequence). The ends were cut back, 3 bases at V and 7 bases at J, with 10 bases in the middle. The CDR3 is 13 amino acids. The whole variable domain, remainder taken from reference TRBV5-4 and TRBJ2-2, is ETGVTQSPTHLIKTRGQQVTLRCSSQSGHNTVSWYQQALGQGPQFIFQYYREEENGRGNFPPRFSGLQFPNYSSELNVNALELDDSALYLCASSSTLYGELFFGEGSRLTVL.

This clonotype has just a few counts. A junction boundary mismatches the germline segment, possibly from a read error. The V gene is TRBV14, the J gene TRBJ1-6, with D maybe TRBD1 (5 bases). The CDR3 sequence is 17 residues long. The germline V gene has CDR1 SGHDN and CDR2 FVKESK. Written as DNA, the CDR3 is TGTACCAGCAGCCAAGGCCCAGGGAGCTCCTATAATTCACCCCTCCACTTT. Protein product: CTSSQGPGSSYNSPLHF.

This clonotype was counted ten times or more. The J gene is TRBJ2-3, the V gene TRBV20-1; D unresolved. The CDR3 sequence is 15 residues long. CDR1 is DFQATT and CDR2 is SNEGSKA in the germline V gene (reference sequence). V was pared by 0 bases and J by 1 base, with 11 bases between. The CDR3 nucleotides read TGCAGTGCTAGAGATGGTGTGTTACGCACAGATACGCAGTATTTT. Encoded protein: CSARDGVLRTDTQYF.

This clonotype occurred a few times. The rearrangement links TRBV6-5 to TRBJ2-7; 9 nucleotides align to TRBD1. This CDR3 is 16 amino acids long. With V trimmed by 2 bases and J by 3 bases, 8 bases remained unmatched. CDR1 MNHEY and CDR2 SVGAGI come from the germline V gene. The CDR3: CASSYTQGASFYEQYF. The CDR3 nucleotides read TGTGCCAGCAGTTACACACAGGGGGCTTCTTTCTACGAGCAGTACTTC.

The chain employs TRBV6-5 and TRBJ2-1; D might be TRBD2 (5 bases). The CDR3 length is 14 residues. Germline V lookup: CDR1 MNHEY, CDR2 SVGAGI. V lost 2 bases to trimming and J lost 5 bases, with 10 bases between them. The CDR3 sequence is CASSYRENNNEQFF. The DNA of the CDR3 is TGTGCCAGCAGTTACAGGGAGAACAACAATGAGCAGTTCTTC.

The DNA of the CDR3 is TGTGCCATCAGTGATAGGGGGGGGAGCTACGAGCAGTACTTC. Translated, it gives CAISDRGGSYEQYF. The V gene is TRBV10-3, the J gene TRBJ2-7; possible D gene TRBD2, 7 bases. The CDR3 contains 14 residues. Trimming stripped 3 bases from V and 3 bases from J, with 12 bases between. Germline V gives CDR1 ENHRY, CDR2 SYGVKD.

This clonotype was detected many times. The gene calls are TRBV2 and TRBJ1-5, with D hard to call. Trimming shortened V by 7 bases and J by 0 bases, and 7 bases separated the two germline ends. Germline V lookup: CDR1 SNHLY, CDR2 FYNNEI. CDR3 length equals 13 residues. The DNA for the CDR3 is TGTGCCAGCACCAAGAATAGCAATCAGCCCCAGCATTTT. Residues: CASTKNSNQPQHF.

As concerns this clonotype: A much larger clone is a single base away; this may be a read error. This rearrangement joins TRBV6-5 to TRBJ2-7; D is uncertain. The germline CDR1 and CDR2 sequences are MNHEY and SVGAGI. This CDR3 has 14 amino acids. This CDR3 reads CASSYSNIPYERYF. The CDR3 region has the DNA TGTGCCAGCAGTTACTCCAACATACCCTACGAGCGGTACTTC.

The sample holds a few counts of this clonotype. The CDR3 here is CASSLLTTANEQFF. The CDR3 region has the DNA TGTGCCAGCAGCTTACTCACTACCGCCAATGAGCAGTTCTTC. The V gene is TRBV27, the J gene TRBJ2-1; D is ambiguous. Germline CDR1 reads MNHEY; CDR2 reads SMNVEV (reference sequence). The CDR3 is 14 amino acids. Deletions cut 6 bases from V and 6 bases from J, with 15 bases between.